The entry that follows covers one T cell receptor (beta chain) sequence. The antigen it recognizes is unknown. Per-nucleotide qualities are absent, and no much larger clonotype sits a single base away. The source of the sample is a study of siplizumab effects on memory and regulatory T cells (dated by TCRdb to about 2019). With respect to the entire study: The study examined how the anti-CD2 antibody siplizumab affects alloreactive T-cell subsets in allogeneic mixed lymphocyte reactions built from human PBMCs.

The protocol used for the library was the immunoSEQ multiplex PCR assay. Each sample had some 94,000 TCR templates assayed by the deep sequencing platform. Genomic DNA extracted from sorted T cells was used for TCRbeta CDR3 sequencing. Regarding the original processing steps: The R programming language was used for the clonal analysis of the TCRbeta CDR3 data. Comparing unstimulated samples against CFSE-low samples taken after the reaction was how alloreactive CD4+ and CD8+ clones were defined. By matching sequences to the repertoires of sorted unstimulated Treg and non-Treg cells, each alloreactive CD4+ clone was assigned a regulatory or non-regulatory origin. As stored in TCRdb, this immuneACCESS dataset retains in-frame rearrangements with V and J assigned. A fraction of the clones does not appear; measured against another copy, unresolved V genes explain less than half of the discrepancy, and the remainder lacks a known reason. V and J calls and clone size are given by that table; D and trimming were obtained from the DNA. The sample yields 99,000 or so clones; more than 85% were counted once. The ten largest clones capture about 0.32% of the sample.

Paper-wide results and their limitations: The cumulative frequency of alloreactive sequences that could be traced back to unstimulated CD4+ memory T cells was significantly reduced by siplizumab. Because sequences at frequencies below about 10^-5 were poorly captured, only a minor fraction of alloreactive clones could be mapped back to unstimulated subsets. Whether proliferating Tregs from siplizumab cultures were suppressive was not functionally confirmed. Among mappable alloreactive CD4+ clones, the Treg-derived fraction averaged approximately 63% with siplizumab versus around 25% in control reactions. A naive or memory phenotype could not be assigned to roughly 75-97% of proliferating CD4+ or CD8+ clones. Unstimulated naive T cells appeared more diverse than memory T cells, and naive cells seemed to contribute substantially to the alloresponse.

Looking up the germline V gene yields CDR1 MNHNS and CDR2 SASEGT. From the cysteine through the phenylalanine, the CDR3 covers 13 amino acids. Only CDR3 DNA is held: 39 bases, read in frame from base 1. A distance of 12 bases separates the germline ends of V and J, which lose 5 bases and 7 bases respectively. TCRbeta CDR3 sequencing was performed on sorted unstimulated T cells and on proliferating T cells recovered from mixed lymphocyte reactions. Fresh whole blood from roughly 10 HLA-typed healthy donors was used to isolate PBMCs. The sequence is built from TRBV6-1 and TRBJ1-5; a tentative D match to TRBD1 spans 6 bases. The origin of this receptor is a human donor in good health. Sequencing used CD4+ T cells sorted from blood. The CDR3 amino acid sequence is: CASSIQGWQPQHF. The sequence in DNA is TGTGCCAGCAGTATACAGGGTTGGCAGCCCCAGCATTTT.